The sequence of this T cell receptor (beta chain) was determined in a study of T cells in Graves' hyperthyroidism and ophthalmopathy. Study outcomes and limitations: Among clonotypes expanded in thyroid above 0.001, most were also found in blood.

A word on this clonotype: Its antigen is as yet unknown.

From RNA transcripts, TCR beta CDR3 regions were amplified. A first-round RT-PCR of the TCR CDR3 used the HTBI primer set. Using its own MiXCR run on the multiplex PCR reads, TCRdb lists one record per CDR3 protein. The sample has more than 300,000 distinct CDR3 sequences; less than 15% are singletons. The hyperthyroidism patients had all been newly diagnosed, and their disease duration was under 2 months. Their ages ranged from 18 to 65 years. The CDR3 is 18 residues long. V was cut by 5 bases and J by 5 bases, with 25 bases left in between. Germline assignment: CDR1 PRHDT and CDR2 FYEKMQ (reference sequence).

This TCR was recovered from a young woman with Graves' hyperthyroidism. J is TRBJ1-3 and V is TRBV13, with D possibly being TRBD1 (6 bases). Material: blood. CDR3 amino acids: CASSGGAGAAILRNTIYF. CDR3 bases: TGTGCCAGCAGCGGAGGTGCAGGGGCCGCAATTCTCCGAAACACCATATATTTT.